Presented here are 11 T cell receptor beta chains from one specimen sequenced in a study of cytomegalovirus exposure and HLA in healthy donors. With 60 Vbeta and 13 Jbeta primers, the PCR was carried out. Method: immunoSEQ multiplex PCR; TCRdb's copy keeps in-frame clones and lacks some. The table includes around 200,000 clones, 75% to 90% detected once. The sequencing input was PBMCs. Receptors were obtained from a woman aged 30 to 39 in good health and CMV-seronegative.

The chain combines TRBV19 with TRBJ1-5; 8 bases map to TRBD1. Trimming took 6 bases from V and 0 from J; bases not matched to a gene: 10. The germline V gene has CDR1 LNHDA and CDR2 SQIVND (reference sequence). The CDR3 is 17 residues long. The DNA for the CDR3 is TGTGCCAGTAGCGCCGGACAGGGCCCATATAGCAATCAGCCCCAGCATTTT. Residues: CASSAGQGPYSNQPQHF.

The chain recombines TRBV5-1 with TRBJ2-7; the match to TRBD2 covers 7 bases. Germline lookup yields CDR1 SGHRS and CDR2 YFSETQ. The CDR3 runs 15 residues. V lost 0 bases, J lost 6 bases, and 9 bases stayed unmatched. The CDR3 spells CASSLEGAGIFEQYF. CDR3 coding DNA: TGCGCCAGCAGCTTGGAGGGAGCGGGGATCTTCGAGCAGTACTTC.

The V and J genes are TRBV6-4 and TRBJ2-5; 9 bases agree with TRBD1. Germline V lookup: CDR1 MRHNA, CDR2 SNTAGT. The CDR3 is 13 residues long. V lost 6 bases to trimming and J lost 5 bases; unmatched junction nucleotides: 4. The CDR3 here is CASRDRGWETQYF. CDR3 nucleotide sequence: TGTGCCAGCAGGGACAGGGGTTGGGAGACCCAGTACTTC.

This sequence joins TRBV2 and TRBJ1-6, with D unclear. Germline lookup yields CDR1 SNHLY and CDR2 FYNNEI. V lost 6 bases to trimming and J lost 4 bases, with 7 bases between them. The CDR3 spans 13 residues. The CDR3 loop is CASRGGYNSPLHF. The DNA of the CDR3 is TGTGCCAGCAGGGGAGGGTATAATTCACCCCTCCACTTT. The whole variable domain, filled in from reference TRBV2 and TRBJ1-6, reads EPEVTQTPSHQVTQMGQEVILRCVPISNHLYFYWYRQILGQKVEFLVSFYNNEISEKSEIFDDQFSVERPDGSNFTLKIRSTKLEDSAMYFCASRGGYNSPLHFGNGTRLTVT.

V usage is TRBV21-1 and J usage is TRBJ1-1; TRBD1, as called in the table, went unchecked against the DNA. TRBV21-1 is reported as a pseudogene. The CDR3 covers 16 residues. CDR3 sequence: CASSTLLDPRGTEAFF. CDR3 nucleotide sequence: TGTGCCAGCAGCACCCTTCTGGATCCGAGGGGGACTGAAGCTTTCTTT.

The genes are TRBV11-3 and TRBJ2-7; D perhaps matches TRBD1 (6 bases). The CDR3 loop spans 14 amino acids. Germline lookup yields CDR1 SGHNT and CDR2 YENEEA. Trimming pared 4 bases from V and 2 bases from J, leaving 12 bases between. This chain's CDR3 is CASSSAGQPYEQYF. CDR3 DNA sequence: TGTGCCAGCAGCTCAGCAGGACAGCCCTACGAGCAGTACTTC.

This chain links TRBV7-2 with TRBJ2-3; no clear D gene. Germline V gene data show CDR1 as SGHTA and CDR2 as FQGNSA. Trimming removed 2 bases from V and 0 bases from J, with 12 bases in between. There are 16 residues in the CDR3. The CDR3 nucleotides read TGTGCCAGCAGCTTAATGGGCGACCCTAGCACAGATACGCAGTATTTT. Translating gives CASSLMGDPSTDTQYF.

In this sample, this clone turned up a few times. The chain joins TRBV2 to TRBJ2-5, with 10 bases aligning to TRBD1. Germline-derived CDR1 and CDR2 are SNHLY and FYNNEI. This CDR3 contains 14 residues. The V gene end was trimmed by 7 bases and the J gene end by 7 bases; junction bases not matched to a gene: 9. The CDR3: CASTGDRGPGTQYF. CDR3 bases: TGTGCCAGCACGGGAGACAGGGGGCCGGGGACCCAGTACTTC.

The chain is built from TRBV18 and TRBJ2-2; D gene unclear. The germline gives CDR1 KGHSH, CDR2 LQKENI. The CDR3 is 16 residues long. The V end lost 1 base, the J end lost 3 bases, and 12 bases lay between the germline ends. CDR3 sequence: CASSPQPLVDTGELFF. CDR3 DNA: TGTGCCAGCTCACCACAGCCGCTGGTGGACACCGGGGAGCTGTTTTTT.

The chain is built from TRBV19 and TRBJ2-1, with 12 positions matching TRBD2. The trim removed 5 bases at V and 7 bases at J, leaving 21 bases unmatched. This CDR3 has 20 amino acids. The germline gives CDR1 LNHDA, CDR2 SQIVND (reference sequence). The CDR3: CASSLHVTSGSLLYGNEQFF. CDR3 coding DNA: TGTGCCAGTAGTCTCCATGTGACTAGCGGGAGTTTGTTGTATGGGAATGAGCAGTTCTTC.

The chain employs TRBV12-5 and TRBJ2-2; D uncertain. The CDR3 spans 15 residues. The V gene lost 0 bases and the J gene lost 4 bases, with 9 bases spanning the gap. Germline V CDR1 and CDR2: LGHNT, FRNRAP. The CDR3 sequence: CASGLVSGRTGELFF. In nucleotides, the CDR3 is TGTGCTAGTGGTTTGGTATCAGGCCGCACCGGGGAGCTGTTTTTT. The full variable domain, completed using reference TRBV12-5 and TRBJ2-2, is DARVTQTPRHKVTEMGQEVTMRCQPILGHNTVFWYRQTMMQGLELLAYFRNRAPLDDSGMPKDRFSAEMPDATLATLKIQPSEPRDSAVYFCASGLVSGRTGELFFGEGSRLTVL.